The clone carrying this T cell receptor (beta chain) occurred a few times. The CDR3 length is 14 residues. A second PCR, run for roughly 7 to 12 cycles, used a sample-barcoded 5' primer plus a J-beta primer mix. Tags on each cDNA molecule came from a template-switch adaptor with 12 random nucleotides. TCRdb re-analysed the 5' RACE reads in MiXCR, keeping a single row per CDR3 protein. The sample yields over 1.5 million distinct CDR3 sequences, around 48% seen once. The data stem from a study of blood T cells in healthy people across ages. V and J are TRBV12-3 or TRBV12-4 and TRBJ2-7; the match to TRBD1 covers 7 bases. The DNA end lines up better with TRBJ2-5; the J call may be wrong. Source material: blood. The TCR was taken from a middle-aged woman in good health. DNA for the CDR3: TGTGCCAGCAGTTTTGACAGGGTGAGGGAGACCCAGTACTTC. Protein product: CASSFDRVRETQYF.